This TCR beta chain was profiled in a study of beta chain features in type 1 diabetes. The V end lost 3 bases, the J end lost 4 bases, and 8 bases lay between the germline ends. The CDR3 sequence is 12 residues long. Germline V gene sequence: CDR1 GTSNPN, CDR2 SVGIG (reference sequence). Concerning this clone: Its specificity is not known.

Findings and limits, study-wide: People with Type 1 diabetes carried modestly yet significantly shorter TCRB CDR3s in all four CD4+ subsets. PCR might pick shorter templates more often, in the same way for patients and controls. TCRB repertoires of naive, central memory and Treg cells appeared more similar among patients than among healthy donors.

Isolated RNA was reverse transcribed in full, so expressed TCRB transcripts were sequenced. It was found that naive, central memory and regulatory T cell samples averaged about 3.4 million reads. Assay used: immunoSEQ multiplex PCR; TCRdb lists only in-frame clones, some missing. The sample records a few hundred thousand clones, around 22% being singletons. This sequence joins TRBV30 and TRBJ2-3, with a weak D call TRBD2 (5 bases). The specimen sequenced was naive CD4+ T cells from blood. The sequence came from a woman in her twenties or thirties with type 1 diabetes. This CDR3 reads CAWRGSADTQYF. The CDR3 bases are TGTGCCTGGAGGGGGAGCGCAGATACGCAGTATTTT.